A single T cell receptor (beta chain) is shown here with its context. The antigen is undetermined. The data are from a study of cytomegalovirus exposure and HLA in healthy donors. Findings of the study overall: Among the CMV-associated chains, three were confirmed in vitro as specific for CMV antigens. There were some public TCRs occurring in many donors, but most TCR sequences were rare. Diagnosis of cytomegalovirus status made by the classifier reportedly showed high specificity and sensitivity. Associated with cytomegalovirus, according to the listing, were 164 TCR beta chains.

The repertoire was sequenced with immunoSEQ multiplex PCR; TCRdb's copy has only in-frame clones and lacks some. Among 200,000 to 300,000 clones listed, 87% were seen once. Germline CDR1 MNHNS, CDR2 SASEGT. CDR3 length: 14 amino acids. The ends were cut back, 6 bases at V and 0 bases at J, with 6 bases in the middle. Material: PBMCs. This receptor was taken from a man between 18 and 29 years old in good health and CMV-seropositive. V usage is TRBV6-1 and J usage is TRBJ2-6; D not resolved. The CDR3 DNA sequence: TGTGCCAGCAGGACCCTCTCTGGGGCCAACGTCCTGACTTTC. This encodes CASRTLSGANVLTF.